These T cell receptor beta chains were read from a single sample in a study of T-cell memory formation after mild COVID-19. A single record per CDR3 protein comes from TCRdb applying MiXCR to the 5' RACE reads. The table shows approximately 230,000 distinct CDR3 sequences, with about 17% occurring only once. Sequences were obtained from PBMCs or a T cell subset sorted from them (not recorded which). The receptor source for this set is a man between 18 and 29 years old who had mild COVID-19 (a few samples of this study predate the infection). Cell type and time point are not known. Both conserved end residues are part of each CDR3. The order of the fields is D gene, clone size, V gene, J gene, CDR3 protein, CDR3 DNA. A D gene is named only where the DNA matches it firmly. The size of a clone is reported for some rows only, either as once, few or many, or as a class for expanded clones.

NA	NA	TRBV2	TRBJ1-6	CASSGEGDSPLHF	TGTGCCAGCAGTGGGGAGGGAGATTCACCCCTCCACTTT
TRBD1	many	TRBV18	TRBJ2-3	CASSRQGATDTQYF	TGTGCCAGCTCAAGGCAGGGGGCGACAGATACGCAGTATTTT
NA	NA	TRBV5-1	TRBJ2-7	CASSLASDRPTYEQYF	TGCGCCAGCAGCTTGGCTTCTGACAGGCCGACCTACGAGCAGTACTTC
NA	few	TRBV28	TRBJ1-1	CASTRWDTEAFF	TGTGCCAGCACACGGTGGGACACTGAAGCTTTCTTT
TRBD2	many	TRBV5-1	TRBJ2-4	CASSPPGGLQNIQYF	TGCGCCAGCAGCCCACCGGGGGGTCTTCAAAACATTCAGTACTTC
TRBD1	NA	TRBV12-3/TRBV12-4	TRBJ1-5	CASSSQGEGNQPQHF	TGTGCCAGCAGTTCCCAGGGGGAGGGCAATCAGCCCCAGCATTTT
NA	NA	TRBV12-3/TRBV12-4	TRBJ1-5	CASSSGQWSNQPQHF	TGTGCCAGCAGTTCAGGACAATGGAGCAATCAGCCCCAGCATTTT
NA	NA	TRBV28	TRBJ1-1	CASSRRVPRRYFF	TGTGCCAGCAGTAGACGGGTTCCGCGAAGGTACTTCTTT
NA	NA	TRBV12-3/TRBV12-4	TRBJ2-5	CASSFGVVRETQYF	TGTGCCAGCAGCTTCGGGGTCGTCAGGGAGACCCAGTACTTC
NA	NA	TRBV5-6	TRBJ2-1	CASGPLNEQFF	TGTGCCAGCGGACCCCTGAATGAGCAGTTCTTC
NA	few	TRBV4-3	TRBJ1-5	CASSQDQSPNQPQHF	TGCGCCAGCAGCCAAGATCAAAGCCCCAATCAGCCCCAGCATTTT
TRBD2	NA	TRBV20-1	TRBJ2-3	CSARGTSRSDTQYF	TGCAGTGCTAGGGGGACTAGCAGGTCAGATACGCAGTATTTT
NA	many	TRBV7-6	TRBJ2-1	CASSPQSLANEQFF	TGTGCCAGCAGCCCTCAGAGCCTAGCGAATGAGCAGTTCTTC
NA	NA	TRBV6-5	TRBJ1-2	CASSSRVGYTF	TGTGCCAGCAGTTCCCGAGTGGGCTACACCTTC
TRBD1	NA	TRBV5-1	TRBJ2-5	CASLSGTGEETQYF	TGCGCCAGCTTATCCGGGACAGGGGAAGAGACCCAGTACTTC
NA	NA	TRBV12-3/TRBV12-4	TRBJ1-4	CASSFLNEKLFF	TGTGCCAGCAGTTTTCTTAATGAAAAACTGTTTTTT
NA	few	TRBV10-3	TRBJ2-7	CAISGQGNEQYF	TGTGCCATCAGTGGTCAGGGTAACGAGCAGTACTTC
NA	NA	TRBV27	TRBJ1-5	CASSPLQGRVPSNQPQHF	TGTGCCAGCAGTCCCCTACAGGGCCGAGTGCCTAGCAATCAGCCCCAGCATTTT
TRBD1	few	TRBV15	TRBJ1-1	CATKAGGNTEAFF	TGTGCCACCAAAGCAGGGGGGAACACTGAAGCTTTCTTT
NA	NA	TRBV9	TRBJ2-5	CASSVNPVETQYF	TGTGCCAGCAGCGTAAATCCCGTGGAGACCCAGTACTTC
NA	NA	TRBV5-1	TRBJ1-1	CASSSGTGMNTEAFF	TGCGCCAGCAGCTCCGGGACGGGGATGAACACTGAAGCTTTCTTT
TRBD2	NA	TRBV7-2	TRBJ2-3	CASSFTGGGYTDTQYF	TGTGCCAGCAGCTTTACTGGGGGGGGATACACAGATACGCAGTATTTT